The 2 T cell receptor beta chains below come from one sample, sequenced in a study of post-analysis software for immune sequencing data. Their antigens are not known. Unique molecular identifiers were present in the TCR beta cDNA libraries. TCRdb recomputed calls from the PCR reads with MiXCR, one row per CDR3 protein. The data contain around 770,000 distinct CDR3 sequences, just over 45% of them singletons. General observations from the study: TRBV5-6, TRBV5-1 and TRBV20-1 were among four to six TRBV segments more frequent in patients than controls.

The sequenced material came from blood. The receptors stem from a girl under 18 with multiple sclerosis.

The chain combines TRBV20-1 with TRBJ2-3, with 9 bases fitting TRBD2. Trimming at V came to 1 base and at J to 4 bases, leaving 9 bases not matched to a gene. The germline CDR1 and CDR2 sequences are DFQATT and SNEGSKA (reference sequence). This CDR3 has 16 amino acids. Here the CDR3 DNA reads TGCAGTGCTAGAGCCGGCGGGAGGGCCATCGCAGATACGCAGTATTTT. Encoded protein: CSARAGGRAIADTQYF.

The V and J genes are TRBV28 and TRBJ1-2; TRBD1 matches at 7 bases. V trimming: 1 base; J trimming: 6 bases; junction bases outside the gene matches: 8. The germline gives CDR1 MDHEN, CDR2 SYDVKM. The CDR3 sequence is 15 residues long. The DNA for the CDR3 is TGTGCCAGCAGTTTATTCCGGTTGACAGGGAATGGCTACACCTTC. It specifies CASSLFRLTGNGYTF.